The present entry profiles one T cell receptor beta chain with its context. The record originates from a study of Ad26.COV2.S vaccination and SARS-CoV-2 variants. The treatment was: roughly 20 received Ad26.COV2.S at low or high dose, single or two shots; 5 received placebo; per-sample allocation not given. Repertoires come from day 63 after the first vaccine or placebo injection. The protocol was immunoSEQ multiplex PCR, while the TCRdb copy is restricted to in-frame clones and leaves out a portion. The sample includes about 260,000 clones, roughly 85% of them seen just once. This CDR3 comprises 14 residues. V shed 3 bases, J shed 0 bases, and the junction held 2 bases outside the gene matches. Germline assignment: CDR1 DFQATT and CDR2 SNEGSKA (reference sequence).

The genes are TRBV20-1 and TRBJ2-7; 10 bases map to TRBD1. This receptor was taken from a person between 18 and 65 years old who received the Ad26.COV2.S COVID-19 vaccine or a placebo. The sequencing used peripheral blood, collected in a trial of Ad26.COV2.S vaccine versus placebo. The CDR3: CSASWDRGSYEQYF. CDR3 in DNA: TGCAGTGCTAGTTGGGACAGGGGCTCCTACGAGCAGTACTTC.